This T cell receptor beta chain originates from a study of blood T cells in healthy people across ages. Study details: About one barcoded beta molecule per two T cells came from capture by template switching. General study points: Naive T cell percentage strongly correlated with TCR beta diversity. Diversity figures based on one million T cells were deemed too low.

Next came a second PCR, run for about 6 to 12 cycles, which used a sample-barcoded 5' primer along with a J-beta primer mix. One entry per CDR3 protein results from TCRdb running MiXCR on the 5' RACE reads. This sample has about 1.4 million distinct CDR3 sequences, with roughly 59% found just once. Trimming removed 6 bases from V and 2 bases from J, with 14 bases in between. This CDR3 is 15 amino acids long. About this clonotype: Its antigen is unidentified.

The chain recombines TRBV12-3 or TRBV12-4 with TRBJ1-5, with D maybe TRBD1 (6 bases). This TCR was sampled from a man between 18 and 29 years old in good health. Sample: blood. This CDR3 is CASSPTGHRNQPQHF. The CDR3 DNA sequence: TGTGCCAGCAGCCCGACGGGACACCGCAATCAGCCCCAGCATTTT.